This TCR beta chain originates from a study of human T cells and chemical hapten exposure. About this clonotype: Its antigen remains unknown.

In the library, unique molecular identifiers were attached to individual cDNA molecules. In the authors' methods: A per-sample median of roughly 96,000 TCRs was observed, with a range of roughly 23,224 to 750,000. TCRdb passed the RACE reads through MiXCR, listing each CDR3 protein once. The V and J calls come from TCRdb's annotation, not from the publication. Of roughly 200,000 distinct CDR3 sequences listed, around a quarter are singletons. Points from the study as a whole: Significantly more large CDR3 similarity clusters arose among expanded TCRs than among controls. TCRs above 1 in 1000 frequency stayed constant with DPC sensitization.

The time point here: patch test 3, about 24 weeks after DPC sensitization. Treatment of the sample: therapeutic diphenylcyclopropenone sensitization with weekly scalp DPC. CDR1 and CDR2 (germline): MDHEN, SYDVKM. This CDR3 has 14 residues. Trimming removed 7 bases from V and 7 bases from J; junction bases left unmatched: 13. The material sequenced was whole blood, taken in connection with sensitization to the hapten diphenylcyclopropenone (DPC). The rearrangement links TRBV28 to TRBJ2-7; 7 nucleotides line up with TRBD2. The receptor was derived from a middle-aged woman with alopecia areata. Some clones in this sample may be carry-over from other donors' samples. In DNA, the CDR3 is TGTGCCAGCATCATAAGCGGGGCCCTGGGGGAGCAGTACTTC. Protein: CASIISGALGEQYF.